This entry lists 32 T cell receptor beta chains sequenced from one sample in a study of neoadjuvant anti-PD-1 for oral cavity cancer. The time point is: after neoadjuvant nivolumab, at surgical resection. The data were produced by immunoSEQ multiplex PCR, yet TCRdb's version contains in-frame clones alone and is incomplete. Found here are 65,000 to 70,000 clones, about nine tenths of them singletons; the top ten hold around 2.7%. The sample here was PBMCs, taken after nivolumab (anti-PD-1) treatment. All receptors derive from a person aged 40 to 85 with oral cavity squamous cell carcinoma.

The genes are TRBV5-4 and TRBJ2-1, with 8 bases aligning to TRBD1. After removal of 1 base from V and 3 bases from J, the junction contained 3 bases not matched to a gene. The length of the CDR3 is 15 residues. Per germline, CDR1 SGHNT and CDR2 YYREEE (reference sequence). The DNA of the CDR3 is TGTGCCAGCAGCTTGAGACAGGGGTTCTACAATGAGCAGTTCTTC. Translating gives CASSLRQGFYNEQFF.

The V and J genes are TRBV27 and TRBJ2-2; no reliable D call. Germline V lookup: CDR1 MNHEY, CDR2 SMNVEV (reference sequence). With 0 bases removed from V and 6 bases from J, the gap between germline ends came to 5 bases. The CDR3 loop spans 13 amino acids. Here the CDR3 DNA reads TGTGCCAGCAGTTTATCTTCCCCCGGGGAGCTGTTTTTT. It specifies CASSLSSPGELFF.

The CDR3 DNA is TGTGCCAGCAGCGGTATGGGACTAGCGGGAGTGAGAACCGGGGAGCTGTTTTTT. Translation: CASSGMGLAGVRTGELFF. The chain combines TRBV7-2 with TRBJ2-2; 14 bases map to TRBD2. The CDR3 is 18 amino acids. V lost 5 bases and J lost 5; bases outside the gene matches: 10. The germline gives CDR1 SGHTA, CDR2 FQGNSA.

This sequence joins TRBV10-3 and TRBJ2-1; TRBD1 aligns across 7 bases. The V gene's germline CDR1 is ENHRY and CDR2 SYGVKD. This CDR3 spans 14 amino acids. V trimming: 3 bases; J trimming: 9 bases; junction bases outside the gene matches: 8. The CDR3, as DNA: TGTGCCATCAGTGATATTACAGGGGAGTCTGAGCAGTTCTTC. This codes for CAISDITGESEQFF.

This chain uses TRBV6-5 with TRBJ1-1, with 11 bases aligning to TRBD1. Trimming cost V 2 bases and J 3 bases; bases outside gene matches: 2. CDR1 MNHEY and CDR2 SVGAGI come from the germline V gene. The CDR3 is 15 amino acids. The DNA of the CDR3 is TGTGCCAGCAGTTACGGACAGGGGGCCGACACTGAAGCTTTCTTT. This gives the protein CASSYGQGADTEAFF.

V usage is TRBV4-1 and J usage is TRBJ1-2; D may be TRBD1 (5 bases). The germline V gene encodes CDR1 MGHRA and CDR2 YSYEKL. The CDR3 sequence is 13 residues long. V was pared by 2 bases and J by 6 bases, with 10 bases between. CDR3 DNA sequence: TGCGCCAGCAGCCAAACAGGCCGTCATGGCTACACCTTC. Translated, it gives CASSQTGRHGYTF.

The V gene is TRBV11-1, the J gene TRBJ2-7; D perhaps matches TRBD1 (5 bases). From germline, CDR1 is SGHAT and CDR2 FQDESV (reference sequence). The V and J ends lost 5 bases and 2 bases respectively, with 10 bases between them. This CDR3 spans 13 amino acids. CDR3 amino acids: CASSQGRAYEQYF. The CDR3 DNA is TGTGCCAGCAGCCAGGGCAGGGCCTACGAGCAGTACTTC.

The chain links TRBV18 to TRBJ1-5, with 7 nucleotides matching TRBD1. The CDR3 length is 14 residues. The V gene end was trimmed by 6 bases and the J gene end by 4 bases; junction bases not matched to a gene: 6. Per germline, CDR1 KGHSH and CDR2 LQKENI. CDR3 sequence (DNA): TGTGCCAGCTCGGCCGGGACAGTAAATCAGCCCCAGCATTTT. Its protein product is CASSAGTVNQPQHF.

V is TRBV27 and J is TRBJ2-2, with D possibly TRBD1 on 6 matching bases. The V and J ends lost 6 bases and 4 bases respectively, with 12 bases between them. The CDR3 spans 14 residues. The germline gives CDR1 MNHEY, CDR2 SMNVEV (reference sequence). The CDR3 here is CASSPGQTTGELFF. CDR3 DNA sequence: TGTGCCAGCAGCCCCGGACAGACCACCGGGGAGCTGTTTTTT.

The genes are TRBV4-1 and TRBJ2-1; D not certain. V was pared by 3 bases and J by 1 base, with 13 bases between. The CDR3 runs 16 residues. In germline, CDR1 is MGHRA, CDR2 YSYEKL. DNA for the CDR3: TGCGCCAGCAGCCATTATCAACAGCCTTCCTACAATGAGCAGTTCTTC. Its protein product is CASSHYQQPSYNEQFF.

J is TRBJ1-2 and V is TRBV6-4, with D hard to call. The germline V gene encodes CDR1 MRHNA and CDR2 SNTAGT. CDR3 size: 14 residues. V gave up 5 bases and J gave up 5 bases, with 15 bases separating them. The CDR3 protein is CASSPMLSSYGYTF. CDR3 coding DNA: TGTGCCAGCAGTCCGATGCTATCTTCTTATGGCTACACCTTC.

This chain uses TRBV11-2 with TRBJ2-7; a weak D match, TRBD1 (6 bases). V lost 5 bases to trimming and J lost 7 bases, with 12 bases between them. The CDR3 runs to 12 residues. Per the germline V gene, CDR1 is SGHAT and CDR2 is FQNNGV. CDR3: CASSLGAREQYF. The CDR3 DNA sequence: TGTGCCAGCAGCCTGGGGGCTAGGGAGCAGTACTTC. Complete variable domain (other parts from reference TRBV11-2 and TRBJ2-7): EAGVAQSPRYKIIEKRQSVAFWCNPISGHATLYWYQQILGQGPKLLIQFQNNGVVDDSQLPKDRFSAERLKGVDSTLKIQPAKLEDSAVYLCASSLGAREQYFGPGTRLTVT.

The CDR3 DNA sequence: TGTGCCAGCAGTTACTCTGGGGGCAACTATGGCTACACCTTC. Protein product: CASSYSGGNYGYTF. V usage is TRBV6-6 and J usage is TRBJ1-2, with D possibly being TRBD1 (6 bases). The V gene's germline CDR1 is MNHNY and CDR2 SVGAGI (reference sequence). This CDR3 is built from 14 residues. Trimming removed 0 bases from V and 2 bases from J, with 7 bases in between.

This clone was recorded once. V and J are TRBV5-1 and TRBJ1-1; 8 bases map to TRBD1. Germline CDR1 SGHRS, CDR2 YFSETQ. The length of the CDR3 is 15 residues. V shed 5 bases and J 2 bases; nucleotides not matched to a gene: 8. In DNA, the CDR3 is TGCGCCAGCAGTTTCACGGACAGGGCAAACACTGAAGCTTTCTTT. This translates into CASSFTDRANTEAFF.

The rearrangement joins TRBV7-6 to TRBJ1-1; no clear D. Germline V CDR1 and CDR2: SGHVS, FNYEAQ. This CDR3 has 14 residues. Trimming stripped 3 bases from V and 0 bases from J, with 8 bases between. The CDR3 sequence: CASSFSEMNTEAFF. For the CDR3, the DNA is TGTGCCAGCAGCTTTTCAGAGATGAACACTGAAGCTTTCTTT.

The chain carries TRBV7-3 and TRBJ2-3; the D is unclear. This CDR3 has 13 amino acids. Germline V gene lookup returns CDR1 SGHTA and CDR2 FQGTGA. Trimming took off 4 bases at V and 5 bases at J, with 10 bases between the two ends. CDR3 nucleotides: TGTGCCAGCAGCTCTGGGTGGCAAGATACGCAGTATTTT. Its protein product is CASSSGWQDTQYF.

The chain is built from TRBV5-1 and TRBJ1-4, with 9 bases fitting TRBD1. The CDR3 length is 14 residues. V lost 6 bases, J lost 6 bases, and 6 bases stayed unmatched. Per germline, CDR1 SGHRS and CDR2 YFSETQ. CDR3 residues: CASTGTGNDEKLFF. The DNA of the CDR3 is TGCGCCAGCACTGGGACAGGGAATGATGAAAAACTGTTTTTT. The full variable domain, in which reference TRBV5-1 and TRBJ1-4 provide the parts outside the CDR3, is KAGVTQTPRYLIKTRGQQVTLSCSPISGHRSVSWYQQTPGQGLQFLFEYFSETQRNKGNFPGRFSGRQFSNSRSEMNVSTLELGDSALYLCASTGTGNDEKLFFGSGTQLSVL.

V and J are TRBV28 and TRBJ1-2; perhaps TRBD1 as D (5 bases). The CDR3 extends over 13 amino acids. The ends were cut back, 5 bases at V and 7 bases at J, with 14 bases in the middle. CDR1 MDHEN and CDR2 SYDVKM come from the germline V gene. CDR3 sequence reads: CASSPHVGGGYTF. The CDR3 DNA follows: TGTGCCAGCAGTCCCCACGTGGGGGGTGGCTACACCTTC.

This rearrangement joins TRBV28 to TRBJ1-2; TRBD1 might be the D (5 bases). This CDR3 spans 14 amino acids. V was cut by 1 base and J by 5 bases, with 11 bases left in between. CDR1 and CDR2 from the germline V gene are MDHEN and SYDVKM. In DNA form, the CDR3 reads TGTGCCAGCAGTTTATTCTTGACAGATTATGGCTACACCTTC. Residues: CASSLFLTDYGYTF.

J is TRBJ1-2 and V is TRBV5-5; 7 positions agree with TRBD1. Germline values: CDR1 SGHKS, CDR2 YYEKEE (reference sequence). V lost 0 bases to trimming and J lost 7 bases; unmatched junction nucleotides: 0. This CDR3 comprises 12 residues. CDR3 nucleotides: TGTGCCAGCAGCTTGGGGACAGGTGGCTACACCTTC. Amino acids: CASSLGTGGYTF.

V and J are TRBV28 and TRBJ2-7; TRBD2 aligns across 8 bases. Germline V gene lookup returns CDR1 MDHEN and CDR2 SYDVKM. The CDR3 extends over 15 amino acids. With 4 bases clipped from V and 0 bases from J, the junction kept 5 bases outside the gene matches. The CDR3 region has the DNA TGTGCCAGCAGTTCCAGCGGGACTAGCTCCTACGAGCAGTACTTC. Residues: CASSSSGTSSYEQYF.

Only one count was recorded for this clone. V and J are TRBV29-1 and TRBJ2-1; weak D call: TRBD2 (6 bases). V lost 3 bases and J lost 0, with 9 bases in between. CDR3 length equals 14 residues. In germline, CDR1 is SQVTM, CDR2 ANQGSEA. CDR3 DNA: TGCAGCGTTGATCTAGCGAGCTCCTACAATGAGCAGTTCTTC. This sequence encodes CSVDLASSYNEQFF.

This chain joins TRBV5-6 and TRBJ1-4; TRBD1 matches 9 bases. V lost 4 bases and J lost 5; bases outside the gene matches: 3. CDR1 and CDR2 from the germline V gene are SGHDT and YYEEEE. CDR3 length equals 14 residues. The CDR3 is CASSAGQGNEKLFF. CDR3 nucleotide sequence: TGTGCCAGCAGCGCGGGACAGGGCAATGAAAAACTGTTTTTT.

In nucleotides, the CDR3 is TGTGCCAGCAGCCCCCGAACTAGGAGTCCCGAGCAGTACTTC. This codes for CASSPRTRSPEQYF. The V gene is TRBV7-9, the J gene TRBJ2-7; possible D gene TRBD2, 5 bases. V was shortened by 5 bases and J by 6 bases, with 17 bases between the two germline ends. The CDR3 has 14 amino acids. The germline CDR1 and CDR2 sequences are SEHNR and FQNEAQ (reference sequence).

The V gene is TRBV28, the J gene TRBJ2-1, with D perhaps being TRBD1 or TRBD2 (6 bases each). CDR1 MDHEN and CDR2 SYDVKM come from the germline V gene. CDR3 length equals 14 residues. V shed 6 bases and J shed 10 bases, with 19 bases lying between them. This CDR3 reads CASRVRGVYKEQFF. CDR3 nucleotide sequence: TGTGCCAGCAGAGTTAGGGGGGTTTATAAGGAGCAGTTCTTC.

The rearrangement links TRBV13 to TRBJ1-1; 9 positions match TRBD1. CDR3 size: 14 residues. The J segment lost 5 bases and the V segment lost 4 bases, leaving 5 bases of the junction unmatched. Germline lookup yields CDR1 PRHDT and CDR2 FYEKMQ (reference sequence). In DNA form, the CDR3 reads TGTGCCAGCAGCTCCGGGACAGGGAGGACTGAAGCTTTCTTT. Amino acids: CASSSGTGRTEAFF.

The chain recombines TRBV11-2 with TRBJ1-1; D is uncertain. V lost 1 base, J lost 8 bases, and 11 bases lay in between. From germline, CDR1 is SGHAT and CDR2 FQNNGV. The CDR3 spans 13 residues. In DNA, the CDR3 is TGTGCCAGCAGCTTAGGAAGGCGCAGGGAAGCTTTCTTT. Amino acid sequence: CASSLGRRREAFF.

The chain employs TRBV10-3 and TRBJ1-1; no reliable D call. The CDR3 is 12 residues long. CDR1 is ENHRY and CDR2 is SYGVKD in the germline V gene. V shed 6 bases and J shed 1 base, with 6 bases lying between them. For the CDR3, the DNA is TGTGCCATCAGCACGCAGAACACTGAAGCTTTCTTT. It codes for CAISTQNTEAFF.

This clone was detected only once. The chain employs TRBV7-9 and TRBJ2-7, with a possible D match to TRBD1 (7 bases). CDR1 is SEHNR, CDR2 FQNEAQ, per germline (reference sequence). There are 18 residues in the CDR3. Trimming shortened V by 4 bases and J by 1 base, and 23 bases separated the two germline ends. The CDR3 protein is CASSSQGWRGDHSYEQYF. The CDR3 bases are TGTGCCAGCAGCTCACAGGGGTGGCGGGGAGACCATTCCTACGAGCAGTACTTC.

In its sample, this clone was seen once. The chain couples TRBV6-5 to TRBJ2-7; possible D gene TRBD1, 5 bases. Germline loops: CDR1 MNHEY, CDR2 SVGAGI. The CDR3 has 15 amino acids. Trimming removed 0 bases from V and 2 bases from J, with 11 bases in between. The DNA of the CDR3 is TGTGCCAGCAGTTACTCGGCAGGGATAGCCTACGAGCAGTACTTC. Translation gives CASSYSAGIAYEQYF.

CDR3 amino acids: CASSPLDVRPQYF. For the CDR3, the DNA is TGTGCCAGCAGCCCGCTTGACGTACGACCTCAGTACTTC. V gene TRBV6-1 combines with J gene TRBJ2-7; D gene ambiguous. The V end was cut by 6 bases, the J end by 10 bases, with 19 bases between. CDR3 length: 13 residues. The germline V gene has CDR1 MNHNS and CDR2 SASEGT.

This chain connects TRBV5-1 to TRBJ2-3; 9 bases agree with TRBD1. The length of the CDR3 is 16 residues. The V gene's germline CDR1 is SGHRS and CDR2 YFSETQ. Trimming at V came to 4 bases and at J to 3 bases, leaving 9 bases not matched to a gene. The CDR3 region has the DNA TGCGCCAGCAGCGAAAGCACAGGGGGCTGGACAGATACGCAGTATTTT. Protein: CASSESTGGWTDTQYF. Full variable domain (rest looked up from reference TRBV5-1 and TRBJ2-3): KAGVTQTPRYLIKTRGQQVTLSCSPISGHRSVSWYQQTPGQGLQFLFEYFSETQRNKGNFPGRFSGRQFSNSRSEMNVSTLELGDSALYLCASSESTGGWTDTQYFGPGTRLTVL.